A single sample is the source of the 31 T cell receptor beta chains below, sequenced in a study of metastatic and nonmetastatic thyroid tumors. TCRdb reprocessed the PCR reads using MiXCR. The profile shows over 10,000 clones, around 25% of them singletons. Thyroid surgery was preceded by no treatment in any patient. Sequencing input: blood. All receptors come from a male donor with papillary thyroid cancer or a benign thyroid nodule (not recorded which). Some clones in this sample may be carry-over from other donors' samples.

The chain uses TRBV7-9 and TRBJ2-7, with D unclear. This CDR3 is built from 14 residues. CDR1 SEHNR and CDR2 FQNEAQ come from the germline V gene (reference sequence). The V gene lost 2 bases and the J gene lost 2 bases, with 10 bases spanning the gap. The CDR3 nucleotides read TGTGCCAGCAGCTTAAGGGTCGGAACCTACGAGCAGTACTTC. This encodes CASSLRVGTYEQYF.

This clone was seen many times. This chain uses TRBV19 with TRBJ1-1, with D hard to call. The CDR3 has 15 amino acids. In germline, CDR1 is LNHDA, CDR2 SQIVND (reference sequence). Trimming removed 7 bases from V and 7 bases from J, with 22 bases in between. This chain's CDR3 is CASTNLPGKAGEAFF. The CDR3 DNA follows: TGTGCCAGTACCAACCTTCCCGGCAAGGCCGGTGAAGCTTTCTTT.

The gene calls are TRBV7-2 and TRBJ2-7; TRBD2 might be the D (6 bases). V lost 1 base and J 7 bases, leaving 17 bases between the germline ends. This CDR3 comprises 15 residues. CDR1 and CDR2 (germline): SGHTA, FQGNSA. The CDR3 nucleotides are TGTGCCAGCAGCTTAGGGAGGGCAGGGACGGGGGAGCAGTACTTC. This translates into CASSLGRAGTGEQYF.

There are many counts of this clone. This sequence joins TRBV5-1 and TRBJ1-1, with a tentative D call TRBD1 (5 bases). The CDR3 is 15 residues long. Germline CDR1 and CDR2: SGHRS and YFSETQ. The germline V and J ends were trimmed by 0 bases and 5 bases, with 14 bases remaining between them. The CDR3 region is CASSLGGVERTEAFF. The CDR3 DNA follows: TGCGCCAGCAGCTTGGGGGGGGTGGAGCGAACTGAAGCTTTCTTT.

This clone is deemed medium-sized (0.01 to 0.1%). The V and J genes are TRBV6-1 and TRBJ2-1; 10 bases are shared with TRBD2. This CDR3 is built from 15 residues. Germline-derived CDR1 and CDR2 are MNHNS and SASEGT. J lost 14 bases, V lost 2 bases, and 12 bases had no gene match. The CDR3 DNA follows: TGTGCCAGCAGTGAAAAAGCTAGCGGGAGTAACGTGGAGTTCTTC. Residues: CASSEKASGSNVEFF.

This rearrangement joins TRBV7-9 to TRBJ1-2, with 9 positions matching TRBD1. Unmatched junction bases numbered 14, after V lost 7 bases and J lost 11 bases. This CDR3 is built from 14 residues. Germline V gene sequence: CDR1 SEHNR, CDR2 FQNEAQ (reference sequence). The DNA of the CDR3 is TGTGCCAGCACCCTGAGTACGACAGGGGGTTTGTACACCTTC. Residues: CASTLSTTGGLYTF.

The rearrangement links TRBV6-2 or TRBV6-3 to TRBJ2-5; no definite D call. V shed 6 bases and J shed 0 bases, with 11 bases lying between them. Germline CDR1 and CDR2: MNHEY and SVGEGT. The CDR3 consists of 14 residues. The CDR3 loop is CASSPPGYQETQYF. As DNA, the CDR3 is TGTGCCAGCAGCCCGCCCGGGTACCAAGAGACCCAGTACTTC.

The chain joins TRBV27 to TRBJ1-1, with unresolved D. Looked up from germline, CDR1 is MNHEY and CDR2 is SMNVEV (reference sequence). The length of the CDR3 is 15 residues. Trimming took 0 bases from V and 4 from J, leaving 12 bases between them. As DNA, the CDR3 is TGTGCCAGCAGTTTATCGGTGGGTTCGGGCACTGAAGCTTTCTTT. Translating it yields CASSLSVGSGTEAFF.

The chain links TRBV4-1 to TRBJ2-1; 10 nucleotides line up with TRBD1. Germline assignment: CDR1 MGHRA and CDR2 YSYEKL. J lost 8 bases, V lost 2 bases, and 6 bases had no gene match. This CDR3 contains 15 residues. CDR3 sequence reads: CASSQSGTGVDEQFF. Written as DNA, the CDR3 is TGCGCCAGCAGCCAATCCGGGACAGGGGTCGATGAGCAGTTCTTC.

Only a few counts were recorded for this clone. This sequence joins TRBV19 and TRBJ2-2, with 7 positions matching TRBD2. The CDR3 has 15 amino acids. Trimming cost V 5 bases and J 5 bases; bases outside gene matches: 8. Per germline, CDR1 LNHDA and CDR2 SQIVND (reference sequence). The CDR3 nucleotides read TGTGCCAGTAGTGCCCCTAGCGGAGGGACCGGGGAGCTGTTTTTT. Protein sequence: CASSAPSGGTGELFF.

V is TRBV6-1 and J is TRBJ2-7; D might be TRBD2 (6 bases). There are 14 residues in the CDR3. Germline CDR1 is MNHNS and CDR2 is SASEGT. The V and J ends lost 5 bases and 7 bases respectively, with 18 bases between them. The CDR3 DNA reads TGTGCCAGCAGTTTGGCGGGACCGCCGGAAGAGCAGTACTTC. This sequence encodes CASSLAGPPEEQYF.

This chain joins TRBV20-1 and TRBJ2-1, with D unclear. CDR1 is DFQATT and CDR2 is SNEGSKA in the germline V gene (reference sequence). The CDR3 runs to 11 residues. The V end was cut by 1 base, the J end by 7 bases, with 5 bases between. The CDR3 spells CSARVLNEQFF. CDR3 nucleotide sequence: TGCAGTGCTAGAGTCCTTAATGAGCAGTTCTTC.

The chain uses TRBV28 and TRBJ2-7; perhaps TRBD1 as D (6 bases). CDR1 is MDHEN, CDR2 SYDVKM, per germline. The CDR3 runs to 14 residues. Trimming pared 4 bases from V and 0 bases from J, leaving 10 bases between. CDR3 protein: CASSSSDSSYEQYF. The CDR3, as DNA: TGTGCCAGCAGTTCCTCGGACAGCTCCTACGAGCAGTACTTC.

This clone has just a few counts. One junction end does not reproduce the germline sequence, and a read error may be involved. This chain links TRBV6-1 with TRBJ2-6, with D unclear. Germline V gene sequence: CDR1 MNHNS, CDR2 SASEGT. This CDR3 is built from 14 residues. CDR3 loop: CASSVVSVANVLTF. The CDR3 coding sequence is TGTGCCAGCAGTGTAGTCTCTGTGGCCAACGTCCTGACTTTC.

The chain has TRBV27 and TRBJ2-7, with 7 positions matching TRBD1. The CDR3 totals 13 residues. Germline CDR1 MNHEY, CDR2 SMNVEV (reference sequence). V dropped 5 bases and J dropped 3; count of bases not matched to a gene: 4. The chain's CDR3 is CASSLGQNYEQYF. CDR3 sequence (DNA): TGTGCCAGCAGTCTGGGACAGAACTACGAGCAGTACTTC.

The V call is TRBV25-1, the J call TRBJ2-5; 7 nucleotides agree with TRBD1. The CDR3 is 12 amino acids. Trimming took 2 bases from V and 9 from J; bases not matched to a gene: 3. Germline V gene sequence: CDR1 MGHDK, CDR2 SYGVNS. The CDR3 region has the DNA TGTGCCAGCAGTGAACGACAGGGAGCCCAGTACTTC. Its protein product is CASSERQGAQYF.

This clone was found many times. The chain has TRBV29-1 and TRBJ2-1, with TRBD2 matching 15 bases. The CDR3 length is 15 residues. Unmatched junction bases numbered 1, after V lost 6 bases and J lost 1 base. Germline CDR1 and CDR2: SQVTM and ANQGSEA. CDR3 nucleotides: TGCAGCGTCGGGACTAGCGGGAGGTCCTACAATGAGCAGTTCTTC. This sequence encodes CSVGTSGRSYNEQFF.

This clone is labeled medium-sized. CDR3 sequence reads: CASSLRGAQSQHF. CDR3 coding DNA: TGTGCCAGCAGTTTAAGAGGTGCGCAGTCCCAGCATTTT. The chain is built from TRBV12-3 or TRBV12-4 and TRBJ1-5; D is unclear. This CDR3 comprises 13 residues. The V gene lost 2 bases and the J gene lost 11 bases, with 13 bases spanning the gap.

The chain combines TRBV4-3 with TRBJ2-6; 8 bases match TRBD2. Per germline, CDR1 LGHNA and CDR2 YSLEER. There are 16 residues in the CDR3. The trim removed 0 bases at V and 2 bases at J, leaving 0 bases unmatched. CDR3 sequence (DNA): TGCGCCAGCAGCCAAGAAGCGGGGGCTGGGGCCAACGTCCTGACTTTC. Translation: CASSQEAGAGANVLTF.

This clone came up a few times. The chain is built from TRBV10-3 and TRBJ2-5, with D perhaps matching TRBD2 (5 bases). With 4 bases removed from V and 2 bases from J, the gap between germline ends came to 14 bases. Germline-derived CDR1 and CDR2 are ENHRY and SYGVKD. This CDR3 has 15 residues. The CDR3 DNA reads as TGTGCCATCAGTGGGTCGATAGCGATACAAGAGACCCAGTACTTC. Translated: CAISGSIAIQETQYF.

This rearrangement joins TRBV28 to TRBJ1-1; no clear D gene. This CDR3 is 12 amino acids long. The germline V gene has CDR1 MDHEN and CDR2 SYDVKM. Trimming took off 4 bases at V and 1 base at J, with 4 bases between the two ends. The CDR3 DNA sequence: TGTGCCAGCAGTTACCCGAACACTGAAGCTTTCTTT. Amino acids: CASSYPNTEAFF.

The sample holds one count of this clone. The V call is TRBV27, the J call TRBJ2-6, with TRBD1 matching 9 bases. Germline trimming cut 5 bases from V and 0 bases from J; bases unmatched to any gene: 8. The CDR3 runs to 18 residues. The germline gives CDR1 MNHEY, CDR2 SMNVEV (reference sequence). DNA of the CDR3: TGTGCCAGCAGTCTACAGGGGGCGGGTTTCTCTGGGGCCAACGTCCTGACTTTC. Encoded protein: CASSLQGAGFSGANVLTF.

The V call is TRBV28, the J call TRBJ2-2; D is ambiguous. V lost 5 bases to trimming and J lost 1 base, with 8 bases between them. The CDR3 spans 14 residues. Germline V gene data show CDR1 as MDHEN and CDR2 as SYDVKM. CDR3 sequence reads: CASSPGGNTGELFF. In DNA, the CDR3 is TGTGCCAGCAGTCCAGGCGGGAACACCGGGGAGCTGTTTTTT.

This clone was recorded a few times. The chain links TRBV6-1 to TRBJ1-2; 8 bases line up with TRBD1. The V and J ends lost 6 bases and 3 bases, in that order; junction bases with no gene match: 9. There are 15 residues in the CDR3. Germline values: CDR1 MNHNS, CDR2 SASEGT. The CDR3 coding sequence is TGTGCCAGCAGCGGTGGACCAGGGGGCGACTATGGCTACACCTTC. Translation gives CASSGGPGGDYGYTF.

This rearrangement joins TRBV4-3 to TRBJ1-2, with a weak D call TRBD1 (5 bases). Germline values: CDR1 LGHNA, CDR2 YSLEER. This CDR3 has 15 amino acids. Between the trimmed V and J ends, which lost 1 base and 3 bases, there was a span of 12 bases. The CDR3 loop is CASSQVHRGDYGYTF. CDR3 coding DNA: TGCGCCAGCAGCCAAGTCCACCGGGGGGACTATGGCTACACCTTC.

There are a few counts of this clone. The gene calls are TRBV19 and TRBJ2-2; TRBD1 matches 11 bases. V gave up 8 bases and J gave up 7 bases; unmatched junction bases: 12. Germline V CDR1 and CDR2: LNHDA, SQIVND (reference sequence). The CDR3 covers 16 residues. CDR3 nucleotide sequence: TGTGCCAGTTGCCCCGCCCGGACAGGGGGCAACGGGGAGCTGTTTTTT. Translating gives CASCPARTGGNGELFF. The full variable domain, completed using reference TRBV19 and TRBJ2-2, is DGGITQSPKYLFRKEGQNVTLSCEQNLNHDAMYWYRQDPGQGLRLIYYSQIVNDFQKGDIAEGYSVSREKKESFPLTVTSAQKNPTAFYLCASCPARTGGNGELFFGEGSRLTVL.

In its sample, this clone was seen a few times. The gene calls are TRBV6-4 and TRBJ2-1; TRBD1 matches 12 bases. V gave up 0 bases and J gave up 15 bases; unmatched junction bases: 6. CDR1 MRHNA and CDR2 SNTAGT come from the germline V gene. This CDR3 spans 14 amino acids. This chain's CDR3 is CASSDSGDRGRRFF. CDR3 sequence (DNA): TGTGCCAGCAGTGACTCGGGGGACAGGGGGCGAAGGTTCTTC.

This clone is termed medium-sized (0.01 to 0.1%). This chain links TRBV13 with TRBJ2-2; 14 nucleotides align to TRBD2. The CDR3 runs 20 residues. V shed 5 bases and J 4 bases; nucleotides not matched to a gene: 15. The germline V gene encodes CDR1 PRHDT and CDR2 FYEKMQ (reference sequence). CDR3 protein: CASSTRDSRGLAGVTGELFF. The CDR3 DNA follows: TGTGCCAGCAGCACCCGGGACAGTAGGGGACTAGCGGGAGTCACCGGGGAGCTGTTTTTT. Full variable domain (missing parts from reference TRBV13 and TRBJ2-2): AAGVIQSPRHLIKEKRETATLKCYPIPRHDTVYWYQQGPGQDPQFLISFYEKMQSDKGSIPDRFSAQQFSDYHSELNMSSLELGDSALYFCASSTRDSRGLAGVTGELFFGEGSRLTVL.

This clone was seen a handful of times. The chain's CDR3 is CASTGGSSYNEQFF. DNA for the CDR3: TGTGCCAGCACGGGCGGGAGCTCCTACAATGAGCAGTTCTTC. The chain recombines TRBV6-2 or TRBV6-3 with TRBJ2-1; 7 bases are shared with TRBD2. This CDR3 is 14 amino acids long. CDR1 is MNHEY and CDR2 is SVGEGT in the germline V gene. With 7 bases clipped from V and 0 bases from J, the junction kept 3 bases outside the gene matches.

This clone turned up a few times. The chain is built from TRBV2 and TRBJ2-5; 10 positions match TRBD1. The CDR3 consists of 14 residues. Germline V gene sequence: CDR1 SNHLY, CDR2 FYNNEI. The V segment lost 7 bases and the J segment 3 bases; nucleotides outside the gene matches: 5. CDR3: CASTRDRGKETQYF. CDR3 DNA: TGTGCCAGCACTCGGGACAGGGGAAAAGAGACCCAGTACTTC.

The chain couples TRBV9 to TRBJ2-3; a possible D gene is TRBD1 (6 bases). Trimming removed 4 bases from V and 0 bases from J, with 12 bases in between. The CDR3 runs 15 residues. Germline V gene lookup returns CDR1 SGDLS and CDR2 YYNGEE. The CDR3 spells CASSTWTASTDTQYF. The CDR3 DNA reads TGTGCCAGCAGCACCTGGACAGCGAGCACAGATACGCAGTATTTT. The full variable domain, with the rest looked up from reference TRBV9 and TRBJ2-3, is DSGVTQTPKHLITATGQRVTLRCSPRSGDLSVYWYQQSLDQGLQFLIQYYNGEERAKGNILERFSAQQFPDLHSELNLSSLELGDSALYFCASSTWTASTDTQYFGPGTRLTVL.